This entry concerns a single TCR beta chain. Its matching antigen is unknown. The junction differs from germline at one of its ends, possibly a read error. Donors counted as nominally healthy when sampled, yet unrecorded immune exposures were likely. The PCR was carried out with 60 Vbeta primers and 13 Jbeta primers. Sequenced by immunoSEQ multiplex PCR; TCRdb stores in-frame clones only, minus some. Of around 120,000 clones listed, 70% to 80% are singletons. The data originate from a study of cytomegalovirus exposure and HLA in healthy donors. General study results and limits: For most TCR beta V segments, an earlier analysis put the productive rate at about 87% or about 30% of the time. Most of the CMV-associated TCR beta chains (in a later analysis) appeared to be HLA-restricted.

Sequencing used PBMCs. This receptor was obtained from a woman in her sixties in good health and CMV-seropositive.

This chain's CDR3 is CVSTPRNTEAFF. The CDR3 DNA is TGTGTCAGCACCCCTCGGAACACTGAAGCTTTCTTT. This sequence joins TRBV7-9 and TRBJ1-1; D unresolved. The CDR3 spans 12 residues. The germline gives CDR1 SEHNR, CDR2 FQNEAQ (reference sequence).